This TCR beta chain was observed in a study of blood T cell repertoires in COVID-19. Study summary: T cells, B-cell-depleted T cells, or PBMCs provided the cDNA or gDNA that served as material.

The table came from immunoSEQ multiplex PCR; TCRdb's copy has only in-frame clones and leaves some out. In the table there are some 270,000 clones, around 93% of which are singletons. CDR1 GTSNPN and CDR2 SVGIG come from the germline V gene (reference sequence). This CDR3 has 13 residues. The V end lost 0 bases, the J end lost 1 base, and 6 bases lay between the germline ends. The cohort comprised adults aged roughly 18 to 100 years residing in approximately 25 US areas. What was sequenced was PBMCs or T cells enriched from blood (not recorded which). The V call is TRBV30, the J call TRBJ1-1; D remains ambiguous. This receptor was identified in a man between 40 and 49 years old who had been exposed to COVID-19. The CDR3 here is CAWSVEGNTEAFF. In DNA, the CDR3 is TGTGCCTGGAGTGTCGAGGGGAACACTGAAGCTTTCTTT.